The clone carrying this TCR beta chain came up many times. The sample comes from a study of blood T cell repertoires in COVID-19. Study details: Acute-phase and convalescent COVID-19 samples originated in the United States, Italy and Spain. The cDNA or gDNA used as material had been derived from T cells, B-cell-depleted T cells, or PBMCs.

J gave up 5 bases and V 5 bases, and 11 bases lay outside the gene matches. The germline V gene has CDR1 SEHNR and CDR2 FQNEAQ (reference sequence). This CDR3 is 16 amino acids long. In the study's own analysis: By means of reference gene primer amplification, nucleated cell counts were estimated. Measured with immunoSEQ multiplex PCR; TCRdb has only the in-frame clones, and not every one. The V and J calls and clone size are taken from that table; D and trimming were inferred from the DNA. The sample includes fewer than 300,000 clones, 86% of them seen just once. The specimen was peripheral blood. The sequence derives from a man between 40 and 49 years old who had recovered from COVID-19. The genes are TRBV7-9 and TRBJ2-2; TRBD1 matches 7 bases. The CDR3 sequence is CASSVGDYRGTGELFF. DNA for the CDR3: TGTGCCAGCAGCGTAGGGGATTACAGGGGAACCGGGGAGCTGTTTTTT.